This TCR beta chain appears in the sequencing data of a study of blood T cell repertoires in COVID-19. As for the study in general: The United States, Italy and Spain supplied acute and convalescent COVID-19 samples.

In germline, CDR1 is SEHNR, CDR2 FQNEAQ (reference sequence). This CDR3 is built from 16 residues. V gave up 5 bases and J gave up 3 bases, with 18 bases separating them. Per the original data handling: Amplification from reference gene primers served as the basis for estimated nucleated cell counts. The assay was immunoSEQ multiplex PCR, and TCRdb's table has in-frame clones only and misses some. V and J calls and clone size are copied from that table; D and trimming were computed from the DNA. The sample carries around 150,000 clones, roughly 71% recorded once. Material: peripheral blood. The chain combines TRBV7-9 with TRBJ2-3, with D perhaps matching TRBD2 (6 bases). This clonotype originated in a woman at least 80 years old with acute or convalescent COVID-19. The CDR3 bases are TGTGCCAGCAGCCCCCAGGGAGGTCTTGAAACAGATACGCAGTATTTT. This codes for CASSPQGGLETDTQYF.